This record looks at one T cell receptor beta chain sequence and its context. What it recognizes is unknown. The sample comes from a study of cytomegalovirus exposure and HLA in healthy donors. Regarding the study as a whole: Rare TCR sequences dominated, though some public TCRs recurred in many donors. Information on immune exposure was restricted to one variable (CMV serostatus). According to a later analysis, donors in an Asian-associated ancestry cluster reportedly had fewer N-insertions than the roughly 670-donor mean. According to reports, the classifier identified cytomegalovirus status with high specificity and sensitivity.

The V gene's germline CDR1 is WSHSY and CDR2 SAAADI. Germline trimming cut 6 bases from V and 7 bases from J; bases unmatched to any gene: 5. This CDR3 has 13 residues. Use of 60 Vbeta and 13 Jbeta primers characterized the PCR. Assay used: immunoSEQ multiplex PCR; TCRdb lists only in-frame clones, some missing. This sample has around 140,000 clones, with 72% found just once. This sequence originates from a man between 45 and 60 years old in good health and CMV-seropositive. This chain joins TRBV10-2 and TRBJ1-5, with TRBD1 matching over 8 bases. Sample: PBMCs. CDR3 sequence reads: CASSLQGDQPQHF. In DNA form, the CDR3 reads TGCGCCAGCAGCCTACAGGGGGACCAGCCCCAGCATTTT.